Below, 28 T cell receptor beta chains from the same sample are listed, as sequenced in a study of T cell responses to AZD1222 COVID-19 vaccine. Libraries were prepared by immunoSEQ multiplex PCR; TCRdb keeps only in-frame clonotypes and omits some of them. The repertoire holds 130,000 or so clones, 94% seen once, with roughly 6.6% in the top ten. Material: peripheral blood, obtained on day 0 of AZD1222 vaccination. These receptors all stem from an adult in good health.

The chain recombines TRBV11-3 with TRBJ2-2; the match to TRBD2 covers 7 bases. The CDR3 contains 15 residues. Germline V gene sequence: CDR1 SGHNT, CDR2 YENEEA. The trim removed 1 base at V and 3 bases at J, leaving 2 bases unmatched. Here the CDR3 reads CASSLGGSDTGELFF. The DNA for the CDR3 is TGTGCCAGCAGCTTAGGCGGGAGTGACACCGGGGAGCTGTTTTTT.

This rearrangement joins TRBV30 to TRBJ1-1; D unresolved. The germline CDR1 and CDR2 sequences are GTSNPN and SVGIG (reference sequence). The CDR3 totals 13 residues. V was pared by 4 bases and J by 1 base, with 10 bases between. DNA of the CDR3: TGTGCCTGGACGGGGATCGGGAACACTGAAGCTTTCTTT. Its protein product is CAWTGIGNTEAFF.

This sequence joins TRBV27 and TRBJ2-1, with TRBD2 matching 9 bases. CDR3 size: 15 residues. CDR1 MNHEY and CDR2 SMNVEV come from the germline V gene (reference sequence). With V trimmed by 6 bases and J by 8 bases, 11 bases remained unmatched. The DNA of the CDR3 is TGTGCCAGCAGACCTGGGCTAGCGGGATTGGATGAGCAGTTCTTC. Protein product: CASRPGLAGLDEQFF.

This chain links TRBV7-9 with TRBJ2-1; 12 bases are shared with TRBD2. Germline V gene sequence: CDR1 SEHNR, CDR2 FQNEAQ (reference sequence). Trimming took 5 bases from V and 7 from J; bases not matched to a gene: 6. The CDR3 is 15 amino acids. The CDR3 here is CASSPTSGSLNEQFF. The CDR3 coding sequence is TGTGCCAGCAGCCCGACTAGCGGGAGCTTGAATGAGCAGTTCTTC.

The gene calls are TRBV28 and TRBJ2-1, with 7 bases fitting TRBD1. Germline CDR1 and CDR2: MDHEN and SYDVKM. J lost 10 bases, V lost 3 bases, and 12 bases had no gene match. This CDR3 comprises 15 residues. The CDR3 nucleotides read TGTGCCAGCAGTTTGTCCTTACAGGGGCAGGGGGAGCAGTTCTTC. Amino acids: CASSLSLQGQGEQFF.

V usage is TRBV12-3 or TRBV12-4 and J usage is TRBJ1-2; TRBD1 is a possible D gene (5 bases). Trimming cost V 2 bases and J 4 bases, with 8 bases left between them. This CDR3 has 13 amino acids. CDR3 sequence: CASSLRGSYGYTF. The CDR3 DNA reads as TGTGCCAGCAGTTTAAGGGGCAGCTATGGCTACACCTTC.

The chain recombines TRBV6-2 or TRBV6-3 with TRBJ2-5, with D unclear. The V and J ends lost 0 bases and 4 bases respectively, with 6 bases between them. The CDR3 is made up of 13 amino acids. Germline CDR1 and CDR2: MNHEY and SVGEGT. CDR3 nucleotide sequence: TGTGCCAGCAGTTACTCCTTCTCAGAGACCCAGTACTTC. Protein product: CASSYSFSETQYF.

In DNA form, the CDR3 reads TGTGCCAGCAGAGACGGACTCAATCAGCCCCAGCATTTT. It codes for CASRDGLNQPQHF. The genes are TRBV2 and TRBJ1-5; D is unclear. This CDR3 comprises 13 residues. Germline CDR1 reads SNHLY; CDR2 reads FYNNEI. V was pared by 6 bases and J by 3 bases, with 9 bases between.

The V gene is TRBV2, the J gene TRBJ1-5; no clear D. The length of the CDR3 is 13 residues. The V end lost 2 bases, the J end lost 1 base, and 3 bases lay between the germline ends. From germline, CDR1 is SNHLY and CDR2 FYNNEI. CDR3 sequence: CASSELSNQPQHF. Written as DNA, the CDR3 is TGTGCCAGCAGTGAATTGAGCAATCAGCCCCAGCATTTT.

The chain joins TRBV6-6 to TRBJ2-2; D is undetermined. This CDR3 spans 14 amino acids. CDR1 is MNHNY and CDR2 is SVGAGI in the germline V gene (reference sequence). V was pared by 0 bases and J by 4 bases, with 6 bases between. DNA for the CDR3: TGTGCCAGCAGTTACTCGTGGACCACCGGGGAGCTGTTTTTT. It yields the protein CASSYSWTTGELFF.

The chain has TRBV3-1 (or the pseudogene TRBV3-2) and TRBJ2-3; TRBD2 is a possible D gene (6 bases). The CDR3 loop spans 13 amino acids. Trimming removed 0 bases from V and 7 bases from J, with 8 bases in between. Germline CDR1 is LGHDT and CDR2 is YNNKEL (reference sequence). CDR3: CASSQDRGYTQYF. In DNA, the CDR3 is TGTGCCAGCAGCCAAGATCGGGGGTATACGCAGTATTTT.

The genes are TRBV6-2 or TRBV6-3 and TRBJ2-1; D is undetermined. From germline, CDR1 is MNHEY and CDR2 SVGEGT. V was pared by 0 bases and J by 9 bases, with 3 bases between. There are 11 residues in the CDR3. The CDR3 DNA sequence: TGTGCCAGCAGTTACTCGCTTGAGCAGTTCTTC. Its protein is CASSYSLEQFF.

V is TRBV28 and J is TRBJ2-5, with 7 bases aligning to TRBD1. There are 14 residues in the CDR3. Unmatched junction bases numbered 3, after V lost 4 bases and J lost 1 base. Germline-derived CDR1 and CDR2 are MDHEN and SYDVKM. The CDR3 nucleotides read TGTGCCAGCAGTTCCCGACAGGGCCAAGAGACCCAGTACTTC. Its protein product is CASSSRQGQETQYF.

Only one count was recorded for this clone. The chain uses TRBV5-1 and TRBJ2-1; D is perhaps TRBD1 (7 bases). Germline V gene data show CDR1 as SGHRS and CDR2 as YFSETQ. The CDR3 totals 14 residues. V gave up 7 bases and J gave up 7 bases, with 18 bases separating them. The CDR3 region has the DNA TGCGCCAGCGGGGGGACAGCCGAGGGGAATGAGCAGTTCTTC. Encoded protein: CASGGTAEGNEQFF.

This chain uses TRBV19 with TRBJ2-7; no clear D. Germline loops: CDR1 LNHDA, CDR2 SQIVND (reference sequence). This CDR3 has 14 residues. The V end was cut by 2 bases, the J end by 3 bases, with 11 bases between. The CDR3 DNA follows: TGTGCCAGTAGTATACACGGCTTCTACTACGAGCAGTACTTC. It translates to CASSIHGFYYEQYF. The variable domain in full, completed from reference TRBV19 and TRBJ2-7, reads DGGITQSPKYLFRKEGQNVTLSCEQNLNHDAMYWYRQDPGQGLRLIYYSQIVNDFQKGDIAEGYSVSREKKESFPLTVTSAQKNPTAFYLCASSIHGFYYEQYFGPGTRLTVT.

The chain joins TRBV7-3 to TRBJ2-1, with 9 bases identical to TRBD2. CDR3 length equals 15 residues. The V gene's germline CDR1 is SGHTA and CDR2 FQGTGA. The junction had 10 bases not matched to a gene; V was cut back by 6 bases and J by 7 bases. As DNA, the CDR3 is TGTGCCAGCAGTGTCGTGCTAGCGGGAACTAATGAGCAGTTCTTC. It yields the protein CASSVVLAGTNEQFF.

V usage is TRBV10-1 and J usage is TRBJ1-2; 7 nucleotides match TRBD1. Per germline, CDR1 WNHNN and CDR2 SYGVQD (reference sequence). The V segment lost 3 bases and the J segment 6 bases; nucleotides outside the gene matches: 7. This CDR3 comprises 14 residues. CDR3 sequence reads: CASSDRDRAHGYTF. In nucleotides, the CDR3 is TGCGCCAGCAGTGACCGCGACAGGGCACATGGCTACACCTTC.

CDR3 in DNA: TGTGCCAGCACCGGACAGGTCAATCAGCCCCAGCATTTT. Translation: CASTGQVNQPQHF. The rearrangement links TRBV12-3 or TRBV12-4 to TRBJ1-5; 7 nucleotides line up with TRBD1. The length of the CDR3 is 13 residues. V shed 7 bases, J shed 3 bases, and the junction held 3 bases outside the gene matches.

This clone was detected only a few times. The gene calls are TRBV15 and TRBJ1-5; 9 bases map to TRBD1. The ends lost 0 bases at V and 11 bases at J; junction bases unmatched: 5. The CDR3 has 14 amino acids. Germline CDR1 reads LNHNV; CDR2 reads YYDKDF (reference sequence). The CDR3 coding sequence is TGTGCCACCAGCAGAGACAGGGGACAGGGAGCCCAGCATTTT. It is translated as CATSRDRGQGAQHF.

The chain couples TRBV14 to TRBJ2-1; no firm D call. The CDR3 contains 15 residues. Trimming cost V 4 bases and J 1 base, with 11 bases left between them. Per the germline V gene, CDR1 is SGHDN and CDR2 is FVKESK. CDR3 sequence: CASSRHQESYNEQFF. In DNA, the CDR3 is TGTGCCAGCAGCCGCCATCAGGAGTCCTACAATGAGCAGTTCTTC.

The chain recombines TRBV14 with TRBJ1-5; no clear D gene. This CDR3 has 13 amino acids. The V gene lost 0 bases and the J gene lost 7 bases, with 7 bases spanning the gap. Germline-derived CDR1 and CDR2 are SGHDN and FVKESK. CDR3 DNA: TGTGCCAGCAGCCAAGATGAAGGCCAGCCCCAGCATTTT. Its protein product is CASSQDEGQPQHF.

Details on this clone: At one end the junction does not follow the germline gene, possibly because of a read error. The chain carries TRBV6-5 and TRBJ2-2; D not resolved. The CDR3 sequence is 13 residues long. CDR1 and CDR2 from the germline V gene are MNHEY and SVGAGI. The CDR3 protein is CASRKDNSGELFF. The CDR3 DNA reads TGTGCCAGCAGAAAGGATAACAGCGGGGAGCTGTTTTTT.

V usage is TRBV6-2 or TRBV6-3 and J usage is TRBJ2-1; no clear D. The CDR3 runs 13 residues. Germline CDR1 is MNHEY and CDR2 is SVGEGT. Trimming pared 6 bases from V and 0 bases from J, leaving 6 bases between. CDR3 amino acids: CASSKSSYNEQFF. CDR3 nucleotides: TGTGCCAGCAGCAAAAGCTCCTACAATGAGCAGTTCTTC.

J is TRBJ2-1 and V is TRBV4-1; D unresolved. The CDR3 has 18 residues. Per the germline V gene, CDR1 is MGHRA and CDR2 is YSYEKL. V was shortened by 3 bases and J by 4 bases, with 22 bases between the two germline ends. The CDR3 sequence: CASSQSRILPPGYNEQFF. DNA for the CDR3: TGCGCCAGCAGCCAGAGCCGGATTTTACCTCCCGGGTACAATGAGCAGTTCTTC.

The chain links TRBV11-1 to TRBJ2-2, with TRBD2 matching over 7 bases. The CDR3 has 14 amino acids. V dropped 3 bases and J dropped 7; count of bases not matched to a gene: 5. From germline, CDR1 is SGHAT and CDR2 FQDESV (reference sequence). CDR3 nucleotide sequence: TGTGCCAGCAGCTTTGGCCAGCGGGGCGGGGAGCTGTTTTTT. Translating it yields CASSFGQRGGELFF.

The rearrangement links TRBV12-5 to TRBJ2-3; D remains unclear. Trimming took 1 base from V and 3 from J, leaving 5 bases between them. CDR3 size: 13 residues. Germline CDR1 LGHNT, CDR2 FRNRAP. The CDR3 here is CASGLGTTDTQYF. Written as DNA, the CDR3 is TGTGCTAGTGGTTTGGGAACGACAGATACGCAGTATTTT.

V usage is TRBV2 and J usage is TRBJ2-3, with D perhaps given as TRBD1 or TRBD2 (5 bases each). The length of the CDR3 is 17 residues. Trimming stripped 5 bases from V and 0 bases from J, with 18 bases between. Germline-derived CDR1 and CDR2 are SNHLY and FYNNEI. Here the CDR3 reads CASSFQSGAPSTDTQYF. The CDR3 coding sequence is TGTGCCAGCAGTTTCCAGTCCGGGGCCCCTAGCACAGATACGCAGTATTTT.

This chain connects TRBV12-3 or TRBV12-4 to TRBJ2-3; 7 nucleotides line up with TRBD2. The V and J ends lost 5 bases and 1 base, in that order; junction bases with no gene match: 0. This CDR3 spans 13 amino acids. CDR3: CASSGGGTDTQYF. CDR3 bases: TGTGCCAGCAGTGGGGGGGGCACAGATACGCAGTATTTT.